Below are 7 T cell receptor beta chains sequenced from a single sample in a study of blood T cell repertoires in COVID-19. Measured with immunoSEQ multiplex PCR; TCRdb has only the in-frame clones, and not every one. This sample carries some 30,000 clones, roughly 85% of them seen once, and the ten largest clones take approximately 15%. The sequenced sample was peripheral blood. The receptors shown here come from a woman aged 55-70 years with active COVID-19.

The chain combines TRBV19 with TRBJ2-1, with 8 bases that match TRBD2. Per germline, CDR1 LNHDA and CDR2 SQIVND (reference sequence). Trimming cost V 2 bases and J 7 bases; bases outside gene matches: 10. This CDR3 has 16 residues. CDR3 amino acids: CASSIIGAGGRNEQFF. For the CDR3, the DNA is TGTGCCAGTAGTATAATCGGGGCGGGAGGACGAAATGAGCAGTTCTTC.

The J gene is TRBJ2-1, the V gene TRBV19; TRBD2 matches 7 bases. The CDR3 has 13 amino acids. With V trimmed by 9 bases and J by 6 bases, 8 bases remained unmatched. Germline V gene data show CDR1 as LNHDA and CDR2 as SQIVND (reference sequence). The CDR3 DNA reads TGTGCCAGCATCTCCCGGGAGGTCAATGAGCAGTTCTTC. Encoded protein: CASISREVNEQFF.

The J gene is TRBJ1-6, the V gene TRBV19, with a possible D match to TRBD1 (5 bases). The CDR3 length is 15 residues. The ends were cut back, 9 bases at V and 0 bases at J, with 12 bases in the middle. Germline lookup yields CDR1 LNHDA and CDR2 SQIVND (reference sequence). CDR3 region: CASTTDLSYNSPLHF. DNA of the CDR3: TGTGCCAGCACGACAGACCTCTCCTATAATTCACCCCTCCACTTT.

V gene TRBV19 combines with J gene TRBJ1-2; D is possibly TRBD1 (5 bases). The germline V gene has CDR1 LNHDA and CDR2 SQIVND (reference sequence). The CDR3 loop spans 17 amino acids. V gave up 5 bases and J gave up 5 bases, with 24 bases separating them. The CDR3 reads CASSAHTSGHSAYGYTF. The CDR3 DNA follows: TGTGCCAGTAGTGCCCATACATCCGGACATTCAGCATATGGCTACACCTTC.

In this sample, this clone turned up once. This CDR3 is CASTTTGGGVTQYF. DNA for the CDR3: TGTGCCAGCACCACGACAGGGGGAGGGGTGACCCAGTACTTC. The genes are TRBV5-6 and TRBJ2-5; TRBD1 matches at 9 bases. CDR1 and CDR2 (germline): SGHDT, YYEEEE. The V and J ends lost 6 bases and 7 bases, in that order; junction bases with no gene match: 10. This CDR3 has 14 residues.

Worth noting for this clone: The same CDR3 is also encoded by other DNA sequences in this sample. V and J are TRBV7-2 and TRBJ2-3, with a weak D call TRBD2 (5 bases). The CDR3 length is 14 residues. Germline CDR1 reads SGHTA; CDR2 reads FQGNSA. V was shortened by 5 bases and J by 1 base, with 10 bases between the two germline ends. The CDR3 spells CASSLTRGTDTQYF. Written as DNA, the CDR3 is TGTGCCAGCAGCCTCACTAGGGGCACAGATACGCAGTATTTT.

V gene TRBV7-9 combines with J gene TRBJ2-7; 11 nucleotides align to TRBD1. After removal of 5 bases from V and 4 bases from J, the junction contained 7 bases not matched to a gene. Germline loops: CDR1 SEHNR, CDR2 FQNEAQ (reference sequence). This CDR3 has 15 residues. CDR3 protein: CASSTGTGGPYEQYF. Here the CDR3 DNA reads TGTGCCAGCAGCACTGGGACAGGGGGTCCTTACGAGCAGTACTTC.